The T cell receptor (beta chain) under discussion was sequenced for a study of blood T cell repertoires in COVID-19 (TCRdb year 2020). General notes on the study: Samples from collaborators originated in the United States, Italy and Spain and spanned both the acute and convalescent phases of COVID-19. Subjects who had been exposed to COVID-19, were actively infected with it, or had recovered from it provided the deeply sampled blood TCRbeta repertoires that made up the dataset. The repertoires were released in a freely available public database meant as a resource for research on the immune response to SARS-CoV-2. The prospective study material was composed of cDNA or gDNA derived from T cells, B-cell-depleted T cells, or PBMCs. The sample metadata nearly always contained a de-identified subject ID, COVID-19 status, age in years and sex. Where available, HLA class I and class II types were taken from metadata supplied by the sample provider and were not determined by assay-based typing. Samples came from the ongoing ImmuneRACE study (first 160 participants) plus 1,254 subjects from 6 global collaborators. Points the paper makes about the study in general: The amount of clinical and demographic metadata varied by source and participant and was provided uncurated.

Enrolling through a virtual design, the prospective study's participants ranged in age from roughly 18 to 100 years and lived across approximately 25 United States geographic areas. In the prospective study, participants were assigned to cohorts based on the clinical history participants reported in a screening survey and a study questionnaire. For ImmuneRACE Cohort 3, a participant was defined as recovered based on two consecutive negative NP/OP PCR tests, clearance by a healthcare professional, or resolution of symptoms. Each participant in the prospective study had whole blood, serum and a nasopharyngeal or oropharyngeal swab collected by mobile phlebotomists. Additional blood draws and questionnaires over a roughly two-month period could optionally be provided by prospective study participants. Prospective study blood samples were shipped either frozen or at room temperature before DNA extraction.

Concerning this clone: Its antigen is not yet known. No clone much larger than this one lies a single base away; base qualities are absent.

The junction shows trimming of 0 bases on V and 7 bases on J, plus 10 bases between the germline ends. Via the germline V gene (reference sequence), CDR1 is LGHDT and CDR2 YNNKEL. From its cysteine to its phenylalanine, the CDR3 spans 15 amino acids. Only the CDR3 DNA is retained, 45 bases long and in frame from the first base. The immunoSEQ Assay, a bias-controlled multiplex PCR, was used to amplify TCRbeta CDR3 regions from genomic DNA. The original pipeline was this. The number of nucleated cells in each sample was estimated from the amplification of reference gene primers within the assay. To quantify the absolute abundance of each unique TCRbeta CDR3 rearrangement, sequence reads were collapsed and filtered. For each sample, productive Simpson clonality was calculated by taking the square root of Simpson's diversity index across productive rearrangements. TCRdb re-hosts the immuneACCESS table, in-frame sequences only. Its copies lack some clones; in the studies checked, an unresolved V gene accounts for under half of them, and the cause for the rest is not known. V, J and clone size reflect that table, while D and trimming were determined from the DNA. The sample table lists 150,000 or so clones, around 80% of them with a count of one. Over 12% of the sample comes from the top ten.

The rearrangement combines TRBV3-1 (or the pseudogene TRBV3-2) with TRBJ1-6; too little of a D gene remains to name it. The TCR comes from a man aged 50 to 59 who had recovered from COVID-19. Sequencing was done on a sample of PBMCs or T cells enriched from blood (not recorded which). The DNA sequence reads TGTGCCAGCAGCCAAGAGAGGGTGAACAATTCACCCCTCCACTTT. This is translated as CASSQERVNNSPLHF.